The 5 T cell receptor beta chains below come from one sample, sequenced in a study of control samples from healthy donors and cancer patients. Generated by immunoSEQ multiplex PCR, the TCRdb table keeps only in-frame clones and is missing some. The table lists more than 95,000 clones, over 85% of them singletons, with 6.5% to 9.5% in the top ten. Sequencing was carried out using blood. Receptor source: a man between 18 and 35 years old in good health.

The chain is built from TRBV19 and TRBJ1-1; the D is unclear. Germline CDR1 and CDR2: LNHDA and SQIVND (reference sequence). Trimming removed 8 bases from V and 0 bases from J, with 13 bases in between. The CDR3 is made up of 14 amino acids. CDR3 protein: CASVPDWMNTEAFF. CDR3 coding DNA: TGTGCCAGTGTCCCAGACTGGATGAACACTGAAGCTTTCTTT.

The rearrangement links TRBV19 to TRBJ1-2, with D perhaps TRBD1 (5 bases). The V gene's germline CDR1 is LNHDA and CDR2 SQIVND (reference sequence). The CDR3 consists of 15 residues. Trimming removed 5 bases at V and 4 bases at J, with 17 bases between. The CDR3 DNA is TGTGCCAGTAGTGGGGGGACGAAGCTGGCCTATGGCTACACCTTC. Translated, it gives CASSGGTKLAYGYTF. The full variable domain, rest sourced from reference TRBV19 and TRBJ1-2, is DGGITQSPKYLFRKEGQNVTLSCEQNLNHDAMYWYRQDPGQGLRLIYYSQIVNDFQKGDIAEGYSVSREKKESFPLTVTSAQKNPTAFYLCASSGGTKLAYGYTFGSGTRLTVV.

The chain is built from TRBV11-2 and TRBJ2-3; tentative D call: TRBD2 (6 bases). With 1 base removed from V and 8 bases from J, the gap between germline ends came to 10 bases. The germline V gene encodes CDR1 SGHAT and CDR2 FQNNGV. This CDR3 is 13 amino acids long. In DNA, the CDR3 is TGTGCCAGCAGCTTAGGGAGGGCAGCTACGCAGTATTTT. It encodes CASSLGRAATQYF.

This clone was counted once. The CDR3 DNA follows: TGTGCCAGCAGCGTAGCTACGGTGGCAGGCCCTGCCGGGGAGCTGTTTTTT. Its protein is CASSVATVAGPAGELFF. The chain recombines TRBV9 with TRBJ2-2, with D unclear. CDR3 length: 17 amino acids. V lost 0 bases and J 6 bases, leaving 18 bases between the germline ends. From germline, CDR1 is SGDLS and CDR2 YYNGEE.

The CDR3: CASSQDGTSGSSFNEQFF. The CDR3 bases are TGTGCCAGCAGCCAAGATGGGACTAGCGGGAGTTCGTTTAATGAGCAGTTCTTC. The chain employs TRBV4-2 and TRBJ2-1, with 14 positions matching TRBD2. In germline, CDR1 is LGHNA, CDR2 YNFKEQ. Trimming removed 0 bases from V and 7 bases from J; junction bases left unmatched: 8. This CDR3 is 18 amino acids long.